This is a list of T cell receptor beta chains from one sample in a study of identifying expanded T cells in peripheral blood. The data were produced by immunoSEQ multiplex PCR, yet TCRdb's version contains in-frame clones alone and is incomplete. Of about 85,000 clones listed, around 89% are singletons. Sequenced material: blood. These receptors all come from a person aged 18 to 75 in good health. The CDR3 runs from the conserved cysteine through the conserved F or W. The D gene is left open where the match is weak. Size is omitted from some rows. Given values are once, few, many or a class for expanded clones.

CDR3aa,CDR3nt,v_gene,abundance,d_gene,j_gene
CASRGGQGRAVGNEKLFF,TGTGCCAGCAGGGGGGGACAGGGGCGTGCGGTCGGCAATGAAAAACTGTTTTTT,TRBV2,once,TRBD1,TRBJ1-4
CAISSPRLAANYEQYF,TGTGCCATCAGTTCACCCCGACTAGCGGCGAACTACGAGCAGTACTTC,TRBV10-3,-,TRBD2,TRBJ2-7
CASSQDAPGTGFRGYTF,TGCGCCAGCAGCCAAGATGCCCCCGGGACAGGGTTCCGTGGCTACACCTTC,TRBV4-1,few,TRBD1,TRBJ1-2
CASSPRQTVYEQYF,TGTGCCAGCAGTCCTCGACAGACAGTGTACGAGCAGTACTTC,TRBV27,-,-,TRBJ2-7
CASSADVGYGYTF,TGTGCCAGCAGCGCTGACGTGGGCTATGGCTACACCTTC,TRBV9,-,-,TRBJ1-2
CASSSGTVNTF,TGTGCCAGCAGTTCCGGGACAGTTAACACCTTC,TRBV6-5,few,TRBD1,TRBJ1-2
CASSNTGRGAFF,TGTGCCAGTAGTAACACGGGACGGGGAGCTTTCTTT,TRBV19,-,-,TRBJ1-1
CASSPMNTGELFF,TGTGCCAGCTCACCCATGAACACCGGGGAGCTGTTTTTT,TRBV18,-,-,TRBJ2-2
CSARDVDTQYF,TGCAGTGCTAGAGATGTAGATACGCAGTATTTT,TRBV20-1,-,-,TRBJ2-3
CASSPLGHQRGEQYF,TGTGCCAGCAGCCCCCTGGGACACCAAAGGGGGGAGCAGTACTTC,TRBV7-2,-,-,TRBJ2-7
CAISESLGAQQPQHF,TGTGCCATCAGTGAGTCGCTGGGGGCGCAGCAGCCCCAGCATTTT,TRBV10-3,-,-,TRBJ1-5
CASSTSPRGYGYTF,TGTGCCAGCAGTACCTCCCCCAGGGGCTATGGCTACACCTTC,TRBV27,few,-,TRBJ1-2
CASSFPPGGVDTGELFF,TGTGCCAGCAGCTTCCCCCCCGGAGGGGTGGACACCGGGGAGCTGTTTTTT,TRBV7-9,-,-,TRBJ2-2
CASSFGLYTGELFF,TGTGCCAGCAGCTTTGGACTTTACACCGGGGAGCTGTTTTTT,TRBV7-2,-,-,TRBJ2-2
CASSRQGQWETQYF,TGTGCCAGCAGCAGACAGGGCCAATGGGAGACCCAGTACTTC,TRBV6-6,-,TRBD1,TRBJ2-5
CASRAGLAGGKETQYF,TGTGCCAGCAGAGCAGGACTAGCGGGGGGGAAAGAGACCCAGTACTTC,TRBV6-6,-,TRBD2,TRBJ2-5
CASSLHGLPFSYGYTF,TGTGCCAGCAGTTTGCATGGGCTTCCCTTCTCCTACGGCTACACCTTC,TRBV28,-,-,TRBJ1-2
CASSSHAQSPHEQYF,TGTGCCAGCAGTTCCCATGCTCAGTCACCCCACGAGCAGTACTTC,TRBV6-6,-,-,TRBJ2-7
CASRAGTGVSEQYF,TGTGCCAGCAGAGCGGGGACAGGGGTTAGCGAGCAGTACTTC,TRBV28,once,TRBD1,TRBJ2-7
CASSYSGLGTYEQYF,TGTGCCAGCAGTTACTCGGGACTAGGGACCTACGAGCAGTACTTC,TRBV6-5,-,TRBD2,TRBJ2-7
CASSPPGLSSYNEQFF,TGTGCCAGCAGTCCGCCTGGCCTTAGCTCCTACAATGAGCAGTTCTTC,TRBV28,once,-,TRBJ2-1
CASTRSAVTSGNTIYF,TGCGCCAGCACCCGAAGTGCAGTAACCTCTGGAAACACCATATATTTT,TRBV5-1,-,-,TRBJ1-3
CAISDPGRSGDTEAFF,TGTGCCATCAGTGACCCGGGCAGGTCGGGGGACACTGAAGCTTTCTTT,TRBV10-3,-,-,TRBJ1-1
CASSYEGFESPLHF,TGTGCCAGCAGTTATGAGGGGTTCGAGTCACCCCTCCACTTT,TRBV6-5,-,-,TRBJ1-6
CAISPGTGGQGYTF,TGTGCCATCTCGCCTGGGACAGGGGGTCAGGGCTACACCTTC,TRBV6-1,-,TRBD1,TRBJ1-2
CASSLTGGSYEQYF,TGTGCCAGCAGCCTGACAGGGGGCTCCTACGAGCAGTACTTC,TRBV7-2,-,TRBD1,TRBJ2-7
CASTEQGTGDGYTF,TGTGCCAGCACTGAACAGGGAACGGGAGATGGCTACACCTTC,TRBV6-6,once,-,TRBJ1-2
CASSLAPLAGAYEQYF,TGTGCCAGCAGCTTAGCCCCCCTAGCGGGGGCCTACGAGCAGTACTTC,TRBV11-2,-,TRBD2,TRBJ2-7
CASSFHQPGDTQYF,TGTGCCAGCAGCTTCCACCAACCGGGAGATACGCAGTATTTT,TRBV5-4,-,-,TRBJ2-3
CASSPRSSSYNSPLHF,TGTGCCAGCAGCCCCCGTTCGTCCTCCTATAATTCACCCCTCCACTTT,TRBV7-2,-,-,TRBJ1-6
CASSYSILGGAFF,TGTGCCAGCAGTTACTCGATTCTGGGGGGAGCTTTCTTT,TRBV6-5,-,-,TRBJ1-1
CASSYSKARDSYEQYF,TGTGCCAGCAGTTACTCGAAGGCACGCGATTCCTACGAGCAGTACTTC,TRBV6-5,-,-,TRBJ2-7
CASSRIPLDTQYF,TGCGCCAGCAGCCGCATTCCACTAGATACGCAGTATTTT,TRBV4-3,-,-,TRBJ2-3
CASSQEILADGYTF,TGTGCCAGCAGCCAAGAAATTCTCGCGGATGGCTACACCTTC,TRBV4-2,-,-,TRBJ1-2
CASSLGPTSVTQYF,TGTGCCAGCAGCTTAGGCCCTACTAGCGTGACGCAGTATTTT,TRBV7-6,-,TRBD2,TRBJ2-3
CASRGRGTDTQYF,TGTGCCAGCAGGGGCAGGGGCACAGATACGCAGTATTTT,TRBV2,-,-,TRBJ2-3
CASSAQGRSYNSPLHF,TGTGCCAGCAGCGCACAGGGACGCTCCTATAATTCACCCCTCCACTTT,TRBV7-9,-,-,TRBJ1-6
CASSHGGREQPQHF,TGCGCCAGCAGCCACGGGGGGCGAGAACAGCCCCAGCATTTT,TRBV4-1,few,-,TRBJ1-5
CASSAQGTPPYEQYF,TGTGCCAGCAGCGCGCAGGGGACGCCTCCCTACGAGCAGTACTTC,TRBV7-6,-,-,TRBJ2-7
CASTATGGYTEAFF,TGTGCCAGCACCGCGACAGGGGGGTACACTGAAGCTTTCTTT,TRBV28,-,TRBD1,TRBJ1-1
CAVGTTGRSYNEQFF,TGTGCCGTGGGAACCACAGGGAGATCCTACAATGAGCAGTTCTTC,TRBV7-9,once,-,TRBJ2-1
CASSYLAGGYNEQFF,TGTGCCAGCAGCTACCTAGCGGGGGGATACAATGAGCAGTTCTTC,TRBV28,-,TRBD2,TRBJ2-1
CASSPTVFSNYGYTF,TGTGCCAGCAGTCCCACAGTTTTTTCTAACTATGGCTACACCTTC,TRBV7-6,-,-,TRBJ1-2
CASSSADMNTEAFF,TGTGCCAGCAGCTCCGCAGACATGAACACTGAAGCTTTCTTT,TRBV13,once,-,TRBJ1-1